This T cell receptor (beta chain) came from a study of identical twins. This clonotype was recorded at least ten times. TCRdb reprocessed the 5' RACE reads via MiXCR and lists one record per CDR3 protein. The profile shows approximately 700,000 distinct CDR3 sequences, 15% to 20% of them singletons. These data also formed part of another study, on T cells expressing NK-cell markers.

What was sequenced was PBMCs. The source is a young woman in good health.

Written as DNA, the CDR3 is TGCGCCAGCAGCTTGGTGAGCGGCTCCTACGAGCAGTACTTC. As protein: CASSLVSGSYEQYF. This chain connects TRBV5-1 to TRBJ2-7; D may be TRBD2 (5 bases). The length of the CDR3 is 14 residues. Trimming took 0 bases from V and 0 from J, leaving 7 bases between them. Germline values: CDR1 SGHRS, CDR2 YFSETQ.